The 21 T cell receptor beta chains presented below share a single source sample, sequenced in a study of STAT3 mutations in large granular lymphocyte leukemia. No cognate antigen is known for these TCRs. Assay used: immunoSEQ multiplex PCR; TCRdb lists only in-frame clones, some missing. The data contain about 3,200 clones, approximately 88% of them singletons. General study results and limits: Every T-cell large granular lymphocyte leukemia patient had at least one immunodominant TCR beta clonotype.

What was sequenced was peripheral blood mononuclear cells. Receptor source: a man aged 35-49 years with T-cell large granular lymphocyte leukemia. Some clones in this sample may be carry-over from other donors' samples.

The CDR3 region is CASSLVGTGETQYF. The CDR3 DNA follows: TGTGCCAGCAGCTTAGTTGGGACCGGAGAGACCCAGTACTTC. The rearrangement links TRBV7-9 to TRBJ2-5, with D perhaps assigned TRBD1 or TRBD2 (5 bases each). V gave up 1 base and J gave up 4 bases, with 10 bases separating them. This CDR3 contains 14 residues. Germline CDR1 is SEHNR and CDR2 is FQNEAQ (reference sequence).

The rearrangement links TRBV5-5 to TRBJ2-5; D ambiguous. Germline V gene lookup returns CDR1 SGHKS and CDR2 YYEKEE (reference sequence). The CDR3 runs to 13 residues. V was pared by 0 bases and J by 3 bases, with 6 bases between. CDR3 coding DNA: TGTGCCAGCAGCTTGGCCCCGGAAGAGACCCAGTACTTC. Translation gives CASSLAPEETQYF.

The V gene is TRBV29-1, the J gene TRBJ2-1; D perhaps matches TRBD1 (6 bases). The CDR3 length is 17 residues. Germline V lookup: CDR1 SQVTM, CDR2 ANQGSEA. The germline V and J ends were trimmed by 2 bases and 5 bases, with 22 bases remaining between them. CDR3 protein: CSVEPLTRTELNNEQFF. DNA of the CDR3: TGCAGCGTTGAACCTCTAACCAGGACAGAGCTCAACAATGAGCAGTTCTTC.

This clone occurred once. The chain couples TRBV6-5 to TRBJ2-3; 8 bases match TRBD2. The ends lost 5 bases at V and 8 bases at J; junction bases unmatched: 9. The germline CDR1 and CDR2 sequences are MNHEY and SVGAGI. CDR3 length: 14 residues. The CDR3 region is CASSPGTSLATQYF. The CDR3 DNA follows: TGTGCCAGCAGTCCCGGGACTAGTCTGGCTACGCAGTATTTT.

This chain uses TRBV28 with TRBJ1-1; 8 bases are shared with TRBD1. Unmatched junction bases numbered 8, after V lost 2 bases and J lost 0 bases. This CDR3 spans 17 amino acids. The germline CDR1 and CDR2 sequences are MDHEN and SYDVKM. This CDR3 reads CASSLIPGQAVNTEAFF. CDR3 in DNA: TGTGCCAGCAGTTTAATTCCGGGACAGGCTGTGAACACTGAAGCTTTCTTT.

The CDR3 nucleotides are TGTGCCAGCAGCCTGGGACTAGCGGCTTACGAGCAGTACTTC. Its translation: CASSLGLAAYEQYF. The gene calls are TRBV4-2 and TRBJ2-7; 11 nucleotides align to TRBD2. The V segment lost 4 bases and the J segment 4 bases; nucleotides outside the gene matches: 3. The germline V gene encodes CDR1 LGHNA and CDR2 YNFKEQ. CDR3 length equals 14 residues.

This clone has a single count. This chain connects TRBV11-2 to TRBJ2-7; the D gene is possibly TRBD1 (5 bases). The germline V gene encodes CDR1 SGHAT and CDR2 FQNNGV. This CDR3 has 14 residues. The germline V and J ends were trimmed by 0 bases and 2 bases, with 8 bases remaining between them. CDR3 DNA: TGTGCCAGCAGCTTAGATCGGACACCCTACGAGCAGTACTTC. Its protein product is CASSLDRTPYEQYF.

V gene TRBV7-8 combines with J gene TRBJ1-2; D gene ambiguous. This CDR3 has 14 residues. Trimming pared 5 bases from V and 4 bases from J, leaving 14 bases between. Germline V gives CDR1 SGHVS, CDR2 FQNEAQ. The CDR3 bases are TGTGCCAGCAGCCAAGGGCAGATTCCCTATGGCTACACCTTC. It encodes CASSQGQIPYGYTF.

V usage is TRBV11-3 and J usage is TRBJ1-1, with D hard to call. Germline V gene data show CDR1 as SGHNT and CDR2 as YENEEA. The CDR3 sequence is 13 residues long. V was clipped by 5 bases and J by 0 bases, with 7 bases between them. The CDR3 reads CASSRLMNTEAFF. For the CDR3, the DNA is TGTGCCAGCAGCCGGCTCATGAACACTGAAGCTTTCTTT.

The chain employs TRBV28 and TRBJ2-7; 12 nucleotides agree with TRBD1. Germline loops: CDR1 MDHEN, CDR2 SYDVKM. V lost 10 bases, J lost 5 bases, and 15 bases stayed unmatched. The CDR3 covers 16 residues. The CDR3 bases are TGTGCCACCCAATCCCGGGACAGGGGGCTTGAGGACGAGCAGTACTTC. Its protein product is CATQSRDRGLEDEQYF. Using reference TRBV28 and TRBJ2-7 for the parts outside the CDR3, the full variable domain is DVKVTQSSRYLVKRTGEKVFLECVQDMDHENMFWYRQDPGLGLRLIYFSYDVKMKEKGDIPEGYSVSREKKERFSLILESASTNQTSMYLCATQSRDRGLEDEQYFGPGTRLTVT.

This clone has more than one count but fewer than ten. The chain employs TRBV7-9 and TRBJ1-3; D may be TRBD1 (5 bases). This CDR3 has 15 amino acids. Germline assignment: CDR1 SEHNR and CDR2 FQNEAQ (reference sequence). The V gene lost 1 base and the J gene lost 2 bases, with 9 bases spanning the gap. The DNA of the CDR3 is TGTGCCAGCAGCTTAGTCGGGGCGGCTGGAAACACCATATATTTT. Translating gives CASSLVGAAGNTIYF.

This rearrangement joins TRBV5-6 to TRBJ2-1, with a possible D match to TRBD1 (6 bases). The CDR3 is 13 amino acids. The germline V gene has CDR1 SGHDT and CDR2 YYEEEE. With 4 bases removed from V and 13 bases from J, the gap between germline ends came to 18 bases. The CDR3 bases are TGTGCCAGCAGCGCTACTCAGGGGCGACCACAGTTCTTC. It yields the protein CASSATQGRPQFF.

V usage is TRBV29-1 and J usage is TRBJ2-7; 7 bases align to TRBD1. From germline, CDR1 is SQVTM and CDR2 ANQGSEA. The CDR3 is made up of 14 amino acids. J gave up 7 bases and V 6 bases, and 15 bases lay outside the gene matches. The CDR3 region is CSVVTGSVSKEQYF. CDR3 coding DNA: TGCAGCGTAGTGACAGGGTCGGTTTCAAAGGAGCAGTACTTC.

J is TRBJ1-5 and V is TRBV30; 9 nucleotides agree with TRBD1. The trim removed 5 bases at V and 6 bases at J, leaving 2 bases unmatched. Germline-derived CDR1 and CDR2 are GTSNPN and SVGIG (reference sequence). The CDR3 extends over 12 amino acids. The CDR3 sequence is CAWGQGSQPQHF. CDR3 nucleotides: TGTGCCTGGGGACAGGGGAGTCAGCCCCAGCATTTT.

CDR3 nucleotide sequence: TGTGCCAGCAGATATCAGGGGTTGTCAGATACGCAGTATTTT. It is translated as CASRYQGLSDTQYF. This chain connects TRBV5-4 to TRBJ2-3; D is perhaps TRBD1 (6 bases). Germline CDR1 SGHNT, CDR2 YYREEE (reference sequence). CDR3 length: 14 amino acids. The V gene lost 5 bases and the J gene lost 4 bases, with 14 bases spanning the gap.

In its sample, this clone was seen a few times. The chain has TRBV27 and TRBJ2-5; TRBD2 matches 8 bases. V shed 5 bases, J shed 3 bases, and the junction held 8 bases outside the gene matches. Germline CDR1 and CDR2: MNHEY and SMNVEV (reference sequence). The CDR3 covers 15 residues. The CDR3 protein is CASSGAGAGEETQYF. The CDR3 DNA sequence: TGTGCCAGCAGTGGAGCCGGAGCGGGGGAAGAGACCCAGTACTTC.

This clone has a handful of counts. One end of the junction fails to match germline, which may point to a read error. The chain uses TRBV29-1 and TRBJ2-7; possible D gene TRBD2, 5 bases. The CDR3 has 10 amino acids. Germline-derived CDR1 and CDR2 are SQVTM and ANQGSEA. This CDR3 reads CSVEEEGLSF. In DNA form, the CDR3 reads TGCAGCGTTGAAGAAGAGGGTTTGTCCTTC.

J is TRBJ2-3 and V is TRBV4-1; TRBD2 aligns across 7 bases. The junction had 5 bases not matched to a gene; V was cut back by 2 bases and J by 3 bases. Germline V gene data show CDR1 as MGHRA and CDR2 as YSYEKL. The CDR3 contains 15 residues. CDR3 DNA: TGCGCCAGCAGCCAACAGACTAGCCTTACAGATACGCAGTATTTT. It is translated as CASSQQTSLTDTQYF.

Comment on this clone: The junction departs from germline at one end; a sequencing error may be responsible. V is TRBV18 and J is TRBJ1-2; D is possibly TRBD1 (6 bases). Looked up from germline, CDR1 is KGHSH and CDR2 is LQKENI. The CDR3 loop spans 14 amino acids. The CDR3 bases are TGTGCCAGCTCAACACCGAACAGGGATGGTGGCTACACCTTC. It encodes CASSTPNRDGGYTF.

The chain recombines TRBV20-1 with TRBJ1-1, with D unclear. Germline loops: CDR1 DFQATT, CDR2 SNEGSKA (reference sequence). CDR3 size: 10 residues. V was clipped by 5 bases and J by 13 bases, with 14 bases between them. The CDR3 nucleotides are TGCAGTGCTCGACGGACGGGAATTTTCTTT. It yields the protein CSARRTGIFF.

The rearrangement links TRBV7-3 to TRBJ1-6; D is uncertain. Per germline, CDR1 SGHTA and CDR2 FQGTGA. V lost 8 bases to trimming and J lost 6 bases, with 14 bases between them. The CDR3 is made up of 14 amino acids. The CDR3 bases are TGTGCCAGCTCAGAACAATCAGCTAATTCACCCCTCCACTTT. It yields the protein CASSEQSANSPLHF.